What follows are 22 T cell receptor beta chains derived from one specimen sequenced in a study of PD-L1 blockade in urothelial cancer listed by TCRdb under 2017. The library was made by the immunoSEQ multiplex PCR assay. Not all clones reach the TCRdb copy of this immuneACCESS table, which keeps in-frame sequences only. Checked studies attribute under half of the gap to unresolved V genes and leave the rest unexplained. The sample table shows 35,000 to 40,000 clones, and 75% to 90% are seen once. Roughly 23% of the sample rests with the top ten. Reading the label with the study, this specimen's time point is: peripheral blood 6 weeks after treatment start. This sample comprised PBMCs, obtained around atezolizumab (anti-PD-L1) treatment. The receptors derive from a man in his 60s with urothelial cancer.

The chain combines TRBV5-1 with TRBJ2-5, with no clear D. V dropped 0 bases and J dropped 2 bases, with 17 bases sitting between them. Germline assignment: CDR1 SGHRS and CDR2 YFSETQ. The CDR3 is 17 amino acids. The CDR3: CASSLARPSRLQETQYF. The CDR3 DNA is TGCGCCAGCAGCTTGGCCAGGCCATCTCGTCTACAAGAGACCCAGTACTTC.

The V gene is TRBV27, the J gene TRBJ1-5, with 7 nucleotides matching TRBD1. The CDR3 is 16 amino acids. CDR1 and CDR2 (germline): MNHEY, SMNVEV (reference sequence). The junction had 11 bases not matched to a gene; V was cut back by 5 bases and J by 4 bases. The CDR3 region has the DNA TGTGCCAGCAGTCAACGCCGGGACAGAGGGAATCAGCCCCAGCATTTT. This gives the protein CASSQRRDRGNQPQHF.

The chain combines TRBV5-4 with TRBJ1-6; D is perhaps TRBD1 (5 bases). Germline V gene sequence: CDR1 SGHNT, CDR2 YYREEE (reference sequence). The ends were cut back, 4 bases at V and 16 bases at J, with 21 bases in the middle. The CDR3 loop spans 14 amino acids. The CDR3 protein is CASSPRNGTFRLHF. The CDR3 region has the DNA TGTGCCAGCAGCCCTAGAAACGGGACTTTCCGTCTCCACTTT.

The CDR3 region is CASRRQAAQPQHF. The DNA for the CDR3 is TGTGCCAGCAGGCGACAGGCCGCCCAGCCCCAGCATTTT. The chain couples TRBV27 to TRBJ1-5, with D possibly being TRBD1 (6 bases). CDR1 is MNHEY, CDR2 SMNVEV, per germline (reference sequence). The CDR3 extends over 13 amino acids. The ends were cut back, 6 bases at V and 7 bases at J, with 13 bases in the middle.

The chain combines TRBV10-1 with TRBJ1-1; TRBD1 aligns across 7 bases. CDR1 is WNHNN, CDR2 SYGVQD, per germline (reference sequence). V was pared by 6 bases and J by 1 base, with 2 bases of the junction left unmatched. This CDR3 has 13 residues. The CDR3 is CASRTGENTEAFF. The CDR3 DNA sequence: TGCGCCAGCAGAACAGGGGAGAACACTGAAGCTTTCTTT.

This clone came up once. J is TRBJ1-5 and V is TRBV6-6, with D unclear. Looked up from germline, CDR1 is MNHNY and CDR2 is SVGAGI (reference sequence). With 2 bases removed from V and 6 bases from J, the gap between germline ends came to 8 bases. CDR3 size: 13 residues. As DNA, the CDR3 is TGTGCCAGCAGTTACGGGGAGTTTCAGCCCCAGCATTTT. Its translation: CASSYGEFQPQHF.

CDR3 coding DNA: TGTGCCAGCAGCCAGAGAGGGCCGGAGACCCAGTACTTC. This encodes CASSQRGPETQYF. The chain employs TRBV5-6 and TRBJ2-5, with TRBD2 as a possible D gene (5 bases). CDR1 SGHDT and CDR2 YYEEEE come from the germline V gene. The CDR3 is made up of 13 amino acids. V lost 4 bases to trimming and J lost 5 bases, with 12 bases between them. Full variable domain (rest looked up from reference TRBV5-6 and TRBJ2-5): DAGVTQSPTHLIKTRGQQVTLRCSPKSGHDTVSWYQQALGQGPQFIFQYYEEEERQRGNFPDRFSGHQFPNYSSELNVNALLLGDSALYLCASSQRGPETQYFGPGTRLLVL.

The chain employs TRBV11-2 and TRBJ2-2; 10 nucleotides agree with TRBD2. Germline V gene data show CDR1 as SGHAT and CDR2 as FQNNGV. This CDR3 is 19 amino acids long. Trimming cost V 8 bases and J 5 bases; bases outside gene matches: 20. The DNA of the CDR3 is TGTGCCAGCGGACTAAAGCGGGAGGGGGTGTCGTTTACAACCGGGGAGCTGTTTTTT. Its protein product is CASGLKREGVSFTTGELFF.

The chain employs TRBV7-9 and TRBJ2-7, with D uncertain. V was shortened by 3 bases and J by 4 bases, with 10 bases between the two germline ends. CDR1 is SEHNR and CDR2 is FQNEAQ in the germline V gene (reference sequence). The CDR3 totals 13 residues. CDR3 in DNA: TGTGCCAGCAGCTTTACCACAACATACGAGCAGTACTTC. As protein: CASSFTTTYEQYF.

The sample holds a few counts of this clone. This rearrangement joins TRBV10-1 to TRBJ1-1; D ambiguous. The V gene's germline CDR1 is WNHNN and CDR2 SYGVQD (reference sequence). The V end was cut by 4 bases, the J end by 0 bases, with 9 bases between. The CDR3 totals 14 residues. CDR3 loop: CASSVNSMNTEAFF. In nucleotides, the CDR3 is TGCGCCAGCAGTGTTAACAGTATGAACACTGAAGCTTTCTTT.

V gene TRBV7-2 combines with J gene TRBJ1-5; 12 positions agree with TRBD1. Per the germline V gene, CDR1 is SGHTA and CDR2 is FQGNSA. With 5 bases clipped from V and 6 bases from J, the junction kept 11 bases outside the gene matches. The CDR3 is made up of 17 amino acids. CDR3 region: CASSGPLGTGGVQPQHF. The DNA of the CDR3 is TGTGCCAGCAGCGGACCTCTAGGGACAGGGGGCGTTCAGCCCCAGCATTTT.

The V call is TRBV11-2, the J call TRBJ2-7; TRBD2 matches at 8 bases. The CDR3 is made up of 16 amino acids. The J segment lost 6 bases and the V segment lost 2 bases, leaving 12 bases of the junction unmatched. Germline-derived CDR1 and CDR2 are SGHAT and FQNNGV. The CDR3: CASSLKIPAAGAEQYF. CDR3 coding DNA: TGTGCCAGCAGCTTAAAGATACCAGCAGCGGGGGCCGAGCAGTACTTC. Full variable domain (outside the CDR3, taken from reference TRBV11-2 and TRBJ2-7): EAGVAQSPRYKIIEKRQSVAFWCNPISGHATLYWYQQILGQGPKLLIQFQNNGVVDDSQLPKDRFSAERLKGVDSTLKIQPAKLEDSAVYLCASSLKIPAAGAEQYFGPGTRLTVT.

In its sample, this clone was seen once. The gene calls are TRBV5-1 and TRBJ2-7; 8 bases agree with TRBD2. The CDR3 has 14 residues. After removal of 5 bases from V and 2 bases from J, the junction contained 6 bases not matched to a gene. Germline lookup yields CDR1 SGHRS and CDR2 YFSETQ. CDR3 region: CASSTGGAPYEQYF. The DNA of the CDR3 is TGCGCCAGCAGTACGGGGGGGGCCCCCTACGAGCAGTACTTC.

In DNA form, the CDR3 reads TGTGCCAGCTCACCACAGCAAAACTCCTATAATTCACCCCTCCACTTT. Its protein is CASSPQQNSYNSPLHF. This chain uses TRBV18 with TRBJ1-6; D call uncertain. Germline V gene data show CDR1 as KGHSH and CDR2 as LQKENI. With 1 base removed from V and 0 bases from J, the gap between germline ends came to 7 bases. This CDR3 comprises 16 residues.

The rearrangement links TRBV27 to TRBJ2-7; D might be TRBD2 (5 bases). Germline CDR1 and CDR2: MNHEY and SMNVEV (reference sequence). The CDR3 is 16 residues long. Trimming pared 0 bases from V and 0 bases from J, leaving 12 bases between. The CDR3 region is CASSLSPAASSYEQYF. The CDR3 DNA sequence: TGTGCCAGCAGTTTATCTCCAGCGGCGAGCTCCTACGAGCAGTACTTC.

This clone appeared a single time. This chain uses TRBV6-1 with TRBJ2-7; unclear D gene. The CDR3 totals 12 residues. Germline-derived CDR1 and CDR2 are MNHNS and SASEGT. V lost 2 bases and J lost 5, with 7 bases in between. The CDR3 reads CASSESGNEQYF. DNA of the CDR3: TGTGCCAGCAGTGAATCAGGAAACGAGCAGTACTTC.

The rearrangement joins TRBV7-2 to TRBJ2-2; 7 bases agree with TRBD1. Germline trimming cut 5 bases from V and 1 base from J; bases unmatched to any gene: 7. CDR3 length: 16 residues. In germline, CDR1 is SGHTA, CDR2 FQGNSA. Here the CDR3 reads CASSRGAGGNTGELFF. The CDR3 region has the DNA TGTGCCAGCAGCCGTGGGGCAGGGGGGAACACCGGGGAGCTGTTTTTT. Together with reference TRBV7-2 and TRBJ2-2, the CDR3 gives the full variable domain: GAGVSQSPSNKVTEKGKDVELRCDPISGHTALYWYRQSLGQGLEFLIYFQGNSAPDKSGLPSDRFSAERTGGSVSTLTIQRTQQEDSAVYLCASSRGAGGNTGELFFGEGSRLTVL.

This rearrangement joins TRBV5-1 to TRBJ2-7, with 10 bases lining up with TRBD2. There are 14 residues in the CDR3. The germline gives CDR1 SGHRS, CDR2 YFSETQ. Trimming cost V 5 bases and J 2 bases; bases outside gene matches: 4. The CDR3 spells CASSSSGGAYEQYF. The CDR3 coding sequence is TGCGCCAGCAGTTCCAGCGGGGGGGCCTACGAGCAGTACTTC.

The CDR3 here is CASTSRTDYGYTF. For the CDR3, the DNA is TGTGCCAGCACCTCGCGGACAGACTATGGCTACACCTTC. V gene TRBV6-1 combines with J gene TRBJ1-2; D might be TRBD1 (6 bases). Germline assignment: CDR1 MNHNS and CDR2 SASEGT. Trimming removed 7 bases from V and 3 bases from J, with 12 bases in between. The CDR3 spans 13 residues.

CDR3 protein: CASRPTGSYGYTF. The CDR3 nucleotides read TGTGCCAGCAGGCCGACAGGAAGCTATGGCTACACCTTC. The chain is built from TRBV27 and TRBJ1-2, with D possibly matching TRBD1 (6 bases). The CDR3 totals 13 residues. The V gene's germline CDR1 is MNHEY and CDR2 SMNVEV (reference sequence). Trimming took 6 bases from V and 4 from J, leaving 12 bases between them.

This chain joins TRBV27 and TRBJ2-7; 9 nucleotides match TRBD2. The CDR3 contains 15 residues. The V segment lost 5 bases and the J segment 2 bases; nucleotides outside the gene matches: 7. Germline CDR1 and CDR2: MNHEY and SMNVEV (reference sequence). The CDR3 here is CASSLVLAGAYEQYF. For the CDR3, the DNA is TGTGCCAGCAGTCTTGTGTTAGCGGGAGCCTACGAGCAGTACTTC.

This chain links TRBV5-1 with TRBJ1-3, with D tentatively TRBD1 (6 bases). Germline CDR1 is SGHRS and CDR2 is YFSETQ. This CDR3 comprises 16 residues. The ends were cut back, 0 bases at V and 0 bases at J, with 10 bases in the middle. The CDR3, as DNA: TGCGCCAGCAGCTTGGTGCAGGGGCCCTCTGGAAACACCATATATTTT. Its protein product is CASSLVQGPSGNTIYF.